This section outlines one T cell receptor (beta chain) sequence together with its context. Its matching antigen is unknown. The data are from a study of OX40 agonist ivuxolimab in advanced cancers. Study observations and caveats: CD8+ T cells showed, on average, more clonal expansion than CD4+ cells.

Germline CDR1 reads SEHNR; CDR2 reads FQNEAQ (reference sequence). Deletions cut 5 bases from V and 3 bases from J, with 16 bases between. This CDR3 spans 15 amino acids. TCRdb's copy holds only in-frame clones and misses some; the assay was immunoSEQ multiplex PCR. The sample records approximately 44,000 clones, over 80% being singletons. Samples of blood were obtained at baseline, on cycle 4 day 1, and on cycle 7 day 1. The sequenced sample was CD4+ or CD8+ T cells sorted from blood, obtained in a trial of the OX40 agonist ivuxolimab. The J gene is TRBJ1-1, the V gene TRBV7-9; possibly TRBD1 for D (5 bases). This sequence was found in an adult with an advanced solid tumor such as melanoma, head and neck, liver or kidney cancer. DNA for the CDR3: TGTGCCAGCAGCCCCAGTGGGGGTCGGTACACTGAAGCTTTCTTT. It encodes CASSPSGGRYTEAFF.